These 27 T cell receptor beta chains were sequenced from one sample in a study of blood T cell repertoires in COVID-19 (dated by TCRdb to the early 2020s). Receptors were amplified or captured by the immunoSEQ multiplex PCR assay. Entries here come from immuneACCESS through TCRdb and include only in-frame sequences with V and J called. Some clones fail to appear in such tables; in the studies checked, an unresolved V gene covers under half of the shortfall, and the cause of the remainder is unknown. For this sample the table gives fewer than 350,000 clones, of which approximately 83% were detected only once. In total, the top ten clones hold around 4.4% of the sample. The sequenced material came from PBMCs or T cells enriched from blood (not recorded which). Source of these receptors: a woman aged 35 to 49 with acute COVID-19.

V usage is TRBV27 and J usage is TRBJ2-7, with 7 bases that match TRBD1. This CDR3 contains 14 residues. The trim removed 2 bases at V and 2 bases at J, leaving 3 bases unmatched. The germline V gene has CDR1 MNHEY and CDR2 SMNVEV (reference sequence). The CDR3, as DNA: TGTGCCAGCAGTTTACTGGGACAGACCTACGAGCAGTACTTC. It is translated as CASSLLGQTYEQYF.

This chain connects TRBV6-5 to TRBJ1-1, with 8 bases fitting TRBD1. The CDR3 runs to 15 residues. Per the germline V gene, CDR1 is MNHEY and CDR2 is SVGAGI. V lost 10 bases to trimming and J lost 1 base; unmatched junction nucleotides: 11. CDR3 in amino acids: CATRRQGFGNTEAFF. For the CDR3, the DNA is TGTGCCACCAGAAGACAGGGGTTCGGGAACACTGAAGCTTTCTTT.

This clone came up many times. This chain uses TRBV6-2 or TRBV6-3 with TRBJ2-3; D may be TRBD2 (6 bases). The CDR3 has 14 residues. The V gene lost 6 bases and the J gene lost 3 bases, with 13 bases spanning the gap. Germline values: CDR1 MNHEY, CDR2 SVGEGT. CDR3 loop: CASSQAGPTDTQYF. In nucleotides, the CDR3 is TGTGCCAGCAGCCAAGCGGGCCCGACAGATACGCAGTATTTT.

The chain carries TRBV27 and TRBJ2-5, with 12 bases matching TRBD2. V shed 6 bases, J shed 1 base, and the junction held 9 bases outside the gene matches. The CDR3 totals 17 residues. Per germline, CDR1 MNHEY and CDR2 SMNVEV (reference sequence). CDR3: CASSLFSSGRAQETQYF. CDR3 DNA sequence: TGTGCCAGCAGCCTATTCTCTAGCGGGAGGGCCCAAGAGACCCAGTACTTC.

The chain recombines TRBV12-5 with TRBJ2-3, with 7 positions matching TRBD1. CDR3 length equals 16 residues. J gave up 2 bases and V 3 bases, and 8 bases lay outside the gene matches. Germline CDR1 and CDR2: LGHNT and FRNRAP. CDR3 sequence reads: CASGLPDRLDTDTQYF. The CDR3 region has the DNA TGTGCTAGTGGTTTACCGGACAGGCTCGACACAGATACGCAGTATTTT.

This chain connects TRBV19 to TRBJ1-5, with D perhaps TRBD1 (5 bases). V lost 5 bases to trimming and J lost 1 base, with 12 bases between them. Germline CDR1 LNHDA, CDR2 SQIVND (reference sequence). CDR3 size: 15 residues. CDR3 sequence: CASSSRQTSNQPQHF. Written as DNA, the CDR3 is TGTGCCAGTAGTTCCAGACAGACAAGCAATCAGCCCCAGCATTTT. The whole variable domain, remainder taken from reference TRBV19 and TRBJ1-5, is DGGITQSPKYLFRKEGQNVTLSCEQNLNHDAMYWYRQDPGQGLRLIYYSQIVNDFQKGDIAEGYSVSREKKESFPLTVTSAQKNPTAFYLCASSSRQTSNQPQHFGDGTRLSIL.

The rearrangement joins TRBV5-1 to TRBJ2-7, with D possibly being TRBD1 (5 bases). Germline V gives CDR1 SGHRS, CDR2 YFSETQ. Deletions cut 0 bases from V and 5 bases from J, with 12 bases between. The CDR3 extends over 14 amino acids. The CDR3 DNA is TGCGCCAGCAGCTTGGAGGCAGGGTTAAACGAGCAGTACTTC. It encodes CASSLEAGLNEQYF.

The chain combines TRBV10-3 with TRBJ1-6, with 7 bases identical to TRBD1. The CDR3 runs 17 residues. Trimming cost V 3 bases and J 5 bases; bases outside gene matches: 10. Germline-derived CDR1 and CDR2 are ENHRY and SYGVKD. The CDR3 loop reads CAISEQKGARDNSPLHF. CDR3 bases: TGTGCCATCAGTGAACAAAAGGGGGCGCGGGATAATTCACCCCTCCACTTT.

The gene calls are TRBV2 and TRBJ1-5; no reliable D call. CDR3 size: 17 residues. Germline CDR1 and CDR2: SNHLY and FYNNEI. V lost 1 base and J 7 bases, leaving 20 bases between the germline ends. The CDR3 DNA reads TGTGCCAGCAGTGAAGAACAACCGGGAGCCTTGTGGCAGCCCCAGCATTTT. It translates to CASSEEQPGALWQPQHF. Using reference TRBV2 and TRBJ1-5 for the parts outside the CDR3, the full variable domain is EPEVTQTPSHQVTQMGQEVILRCVPISNHLYFYWYRQILGQKVEFLVSFYNNEISEKSEIFDDQFSVERPDGSNFTLKIRSTKLEDSAMYFCASSEEQPGALWQPQHFGDGTRLSIL.

V gene TRBV19 combines with J gene TRBJ1-3; 8 bases are shared with TRBD1. Germline V gene data show CDR1 as LNHDA and CDR2 as SQIVND (reference sequence). There are 20 residues in the CDR3. The ends lost 7 bases at V and 2 bases at J; junction bases unmatched: 22. The CDR3 loop is CASTPRGQGARSSAGNTIYF. Written as DNA, the CDR3 is TGTGCCAGTACCCCCAGGGGCCAGGGGGCTCGAAGTTCTGCTGGAAACACCATATATTTT.

The chain employs TRBV6-5 and TRBJ1-1; 9 bases are shared with TRBD1. The junction had 3 bases not matched to a gene; V was cut back by 7 bases and J by 0 bases. The CDR3 totals 14 residues. Germline values: CDR1 MNHEY, CDR2 SVGAGI. CDR3 sequence (DNA): TGTGCCAGCACCCGGGACAGGGTGAACACTGAAGCTTTCTTT. It codes for CASTRDRVNTEAFF.

This rearrangement joins TRBV2 to TRBJ2-7; no firm D call. This CDR3 contains 14 residues. In germline, CDR1 is SNHLY, CDR2 FYNNEI. Trimming pared 6 bases from V and 5 bases from J, leaving 17 bases between. The chain's CDR3 is CASRLLSAGHEQYF. The CDR3 DNA is TGTGCCAGCAGGCTCTTAAGCGCCGGTCACGAGCAGTACTTC.

The chain carries TRBV7-3 and TRBJ2-3; 7 bases align to TRBD2. Looked up from germline, CDR1 is SGHTA and CDR2 is FQGTGA. The CDR3 contains 15 residues. V was clipped by 5 bases and J by 0 bases; unmatched bases: 5. CDR3 region: CASSPGLGSTDTQYF. DNA for the CDR3: TGTGCCAGCAGCCCAGGACTAGGAAGCACAGATACGCAGTATTTT.

The chain is built from TRBV13 and TRBJ2-7, with 9 bases aligning to TRBD2. The germline CDR1 and CDR2 sequences are PRHDT and FYEKMQ (reference sequence). The V and J ends lost 5 bases and 2 bases, in that order; junction bases with no gene match: 22. CDR3 length: 20 residues. CDR3 sequence reads: CASSRSSGVGLAGRTYEQYF. In nucleotides, the CDR3 is TGTGCCAGCAGCCGATCTAGCGGTGTTGGCCTAGCGGGGAGAACCTACGAGCAGTACTTC. The full variable domain, completed using reference TRBV13 and TRBJ2-7, is AAGVIQSPRHLIKEKRETATLKCYPIPRHDTVYWYQQGPGQDPQFLISFYEKMQSDKGSIPDRFSAQQFSDYHSELNMSSLELGDSALYFCASSRSSGVGLAGRTYEQYFGPGTRLTVT.

The chain links TRBV7-9 to TRBJ1-3, with 10 bases that match TRBD1. CDR1 and CDR2 (germline): SEHNR, FQNEAQ (reference sequence). The length of the CDR3 is 14 residues. V was clipped by 6 bases and J by 3 bases; unmatched bases: 2. The CDR3 loop is CASRTGGLGNTIYF. The CDR3 DNA reads as TGTGCCAGCAGGACAGGGGGCCTTGGAAACACCATATATTTT.

The chain is built from TRBV7-2 and TRBJ1-6; 7 nucleotides line up with TRBD1. The V segment lost 5 bases and the J segment 3 bases; nucleotides outside the gene matches: 1. Germline V gives CDR1 SGHTA, CDR2 FQGNSA. There are 14 residues in the CDR3. CDR3 region: CASSGTDYNSPLHF. DNA of the CDR3: TGTGCCAGCAGCGGGACAGACTATAATTCACCCCTCCACTTT.

This chain joins TRBV21-1 and TRBJ1-3; TRBD1 reflects the table's D call only, with no check against the DNA. TRBV21-1 is flagged as a pseudogene. The CDR3 runs to 16 residues. The CDR3 region has the DNA TGTGCCAGCAGCAAAGGGTACAGGATGAGTGGAAACACCATATATTTT. It yields the protein CASSKGYRMSGNTIYF.

The gene calls are TRBV27 and TRBJ1-2; TRBD1 matches 7 bases. V was clipped by 3 bases and J by 8 bases; unmatched bases: 6. Germline V gives CDR1 MNHEY, CDR2 SMNVEV (reference sequence). The CDR3 is 13 residues long. CDR3 sequence (DNA): TGTGCCAGCAGTTTGATAGGGGGCGGAGGCTACACCTTC. It translates to CASSLIGGGGYTF.

This clone has just one count. The CDR3 region is CASSQYVGQIYGYTF. In DNA, the CDR3 is TGTGCCAGCAGCCAGTACGTCGGACAGATCTATGGCTACACCTTC. The chain links TRBV14 to TRBJ1-2; possible D gene TRBD1, 6 bases. The germline CDR1 and CDR2 sequences are SGHDN and FVKESK. There are 15 residues in the CDR3. The germline V and J ends were trimmed by 3 bases and 4 bases, with 15 bases remaining between them.

As DNA, the CDR3 is TGTGCCATCCATAACCGGGACAGGGGAAAATCCTCTGGAAACACCATATATTTT. This translates into CAIHNRDRGKSSGNTIYF. V is TRBV2 and J is TRBJ1-3; TRBD1 matches 10 bases. The trim removed 10 bases at V and 0 bases at J, leaving 15 bases unmatched. The CDR3 totals 18 residues. Germline V gives CDR1 SNHLY, CDR2 FYNNEI. Filled out from reference TRBV2 and TRBJ1-3, the complete variable domain reads EPEVTQTPSHQVTQMGQEVILRCVPISNHLYFYWYRQILGQKVEFLVSFYNNEISEKSEIFDDQFSVERPDGSNFTLKIRSTKLEDSAMYFCAIHNRDRGKSSGNTIYFGEGSWLTVV.

J is TRBJ2-1 and V is TRBV28; TRBD2 matches at 10 bases. CDR1 is MDHEN and CDR2 is SYDVKM in the germline V gene. The CDR3 contains 17 residues. V lost 1 base, J lost 8 bases, and 11 bases stayed unmatched. In nucleotides, the CDR3 is TGTGCCAGCAGTTTATCCTCTAGCGGGAGTAGCGAAGATGAGCAGTTCTTC. This encodes CASSLSSSGSSEDEQFF.

V usage is TRBV3-1 (or the pseudogene TRBV3-2) and J usage is TRBJ1-2, with D possibly matching TRBD1 (5 bases). CDR3 length: 17 residues. Trimming pared 0 bases from V and 2 bases from J, leaving 16 bases between. The germline V gene encodes CDR1 LGHDT and CDR2 YNNKEL (reference sequence). The CDR3 DNA reads TGTGCCAGCAGCCAAGAAAAGTTTTTCGCAGGGAACTATGGCTACACCTTC. Its translation: CASSQEKFFAGNYGYTF.

This chain connects TRBV6-5 to TRBJ1-4; D is uncertain. Germline-derived CDR1 and CDR2 are MNHEY and SVGAGI. The CDR3 loop spans 14 amino acids. Trimming removed 6 bases from V and 10 bases from J, with 18 bases in between. CDR3: CASRSRETAGKLFF. In nucleotides, the CDR3 is TGTGCCAGCAGATCCCGGGAGACTGCGGGAAAACTGTTTTTT.

CDR3 loop: CASSLAGQGTEKLFF. As DNA, the CDR3 is TGTGCCAGCAGCTTAGCGGGACAGGGAACTGAAAAACTGTTTTTT. V is TRBV7-6 and J is TRBJ1-4, with 9 nucleotides matching TRBD1. Germline-derived CDR1 and CDR2 are SGHVS and FNYEAQ. The ends lost 0 bases at V and 7 bases at J; junction bases unmatched: 3. This CDR3 has 15 residues.

The J gene is TRBJ1-1, the V gene TRBV10-3; D remains unclear. Deletions cut 7 bases from V and 1 base from J, with 10 bases between. This CDR3 is 13 amino acids long. Per the germline V gene, CDR1 is ENHRY and CDR2 is SYGVKD. The CDR3 region has the DNA TGTGCCATCAAAGAGGTGAGGAACACTGAAGCTTTCTTT. Its translation: CAIKEVRNTEAFF.

The chain combines TRBV7-2 with TRBJ1-2; D might be TRBD1 (6 bases). CDR1 and CDR2 from the germline V gene are SGHTA and FQGNSA. The CDR3 runs to 18 residues. The V end was cut by 1 base, the J end by 0 bases, with 18 bases between. The CDR3 DNA reads TGTGCCAGCAGCTTAGGCCCCACAGGGTTAGTAGCTAACTATGGCTACACCTTC. Translated, it gives CASSLGPTGLVANYGYTF.

CDR3 region: CASSPSGGKGDQPQHF. For the CDR3, the DNA is TGTGCCAGCTCACCCTCCGGAGGAAAAGGTGATCAGCCCCAGCATTTT. The J gene is TRBJ1-5, the V gene TRBV18; no clear D. The length of the CDR3 is 16 residues. V was clipped by 3 bases and J by 5 bases, with 17 bases between them. Germline V gene sequence: CDR1 KGHSH, CDR2 LQKENI.